The 2 T cell receptor beta chains below all came from one sample that was sequenced in a study of GPR56 and killer-like receptors on CD4 memory cells. Cells were FACS-enriched into one of five CD4+ populations defined by killer cell lectin-like receptor and GPR56 expression. Reprocessing the reads, TCRdb reports a single entry for every CDR3 protein and omits DNA. The data include 2,500 to 3,000 distinct CDR3 sequences; the top ten clones carry roughly 3.1%. Sequencing was performed on memory CD4+ T cells from blood. The receptors were gathered from a human donor in good health.

This clonotype is identified as medium-sized from frequency. This sequence joins TRBV27 and TRBJ2-3; with no DNA, the TCRdb D assignment of TRBD1 cannot be verified. Germline assignment: CDR1 MNHEY and CDR2 SMNVEV (reference sequence). The CDR3 is made up of 13 amino acids. CDR3 residues: CASSRTGMDTQYF.

This sequence joins TRBV20-1 and TRBJ1-1; TCRdb designates TRBD1, a call that cannot be tested without DNA. CDR1 DFQATT and CDR2 SNEGSKA come from the germline V gene (reference sequence). CDR3 size: 14 residues. The CDR3 loop is CSAPNRGQGTEAFF.